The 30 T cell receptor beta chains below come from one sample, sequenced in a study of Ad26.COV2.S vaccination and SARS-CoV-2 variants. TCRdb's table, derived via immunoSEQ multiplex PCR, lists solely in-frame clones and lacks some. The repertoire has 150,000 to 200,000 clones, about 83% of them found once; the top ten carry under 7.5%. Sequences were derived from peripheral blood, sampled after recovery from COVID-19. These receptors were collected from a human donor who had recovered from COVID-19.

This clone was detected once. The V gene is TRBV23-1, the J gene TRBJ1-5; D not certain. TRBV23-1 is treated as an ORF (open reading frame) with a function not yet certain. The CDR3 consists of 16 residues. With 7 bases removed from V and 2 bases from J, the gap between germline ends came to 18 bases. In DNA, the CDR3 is TGCGCCAGCAACCCCAGGTCCAGCCTGGGCAATCAGCCCCAGCATTTT. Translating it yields CASNPRSSLGNQPQHF.

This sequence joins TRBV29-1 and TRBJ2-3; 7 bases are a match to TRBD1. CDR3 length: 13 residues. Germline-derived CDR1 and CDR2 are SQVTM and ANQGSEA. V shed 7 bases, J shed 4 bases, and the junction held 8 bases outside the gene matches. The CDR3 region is CSGLPGQPDTQYF. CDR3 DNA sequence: TGCAGCGGCCTTCCGGGACAGCCAGATACGCAGTATTTT.

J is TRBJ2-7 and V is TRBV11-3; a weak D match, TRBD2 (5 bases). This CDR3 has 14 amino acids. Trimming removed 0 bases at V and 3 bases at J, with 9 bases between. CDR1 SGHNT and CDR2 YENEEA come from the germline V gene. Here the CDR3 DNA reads TGTGCCAGCAGCTTAGACGGGGTCGGCTACGAGCAGTACTTC. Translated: CASSLDGVGYEQYF.

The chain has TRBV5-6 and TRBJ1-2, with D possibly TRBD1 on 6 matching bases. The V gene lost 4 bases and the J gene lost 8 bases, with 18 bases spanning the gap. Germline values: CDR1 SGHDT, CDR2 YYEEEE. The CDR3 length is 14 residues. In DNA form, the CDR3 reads TGTGCCAGCAGCCGAAAGGGACACCCAGTGGGCTACACCTTC. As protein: CASSRKGHPVGYTF.

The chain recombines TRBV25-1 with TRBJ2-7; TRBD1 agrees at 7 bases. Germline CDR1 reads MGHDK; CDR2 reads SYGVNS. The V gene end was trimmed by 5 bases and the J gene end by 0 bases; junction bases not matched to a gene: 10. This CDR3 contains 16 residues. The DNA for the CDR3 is TGTGCCAGCAGTAGGAGGACAGGACACTACTCCTACGAGCAGTACTTC. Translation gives CASSRRTGHYSYEQYF.

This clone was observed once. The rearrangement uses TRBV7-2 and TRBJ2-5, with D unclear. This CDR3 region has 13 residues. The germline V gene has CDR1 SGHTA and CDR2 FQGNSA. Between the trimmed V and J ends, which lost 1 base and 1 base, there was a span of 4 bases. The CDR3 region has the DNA TGTGCCAGCAGCTTAGACTCCCAAGAGACCCAGTACTTC. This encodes CASSLDSQETQYF.

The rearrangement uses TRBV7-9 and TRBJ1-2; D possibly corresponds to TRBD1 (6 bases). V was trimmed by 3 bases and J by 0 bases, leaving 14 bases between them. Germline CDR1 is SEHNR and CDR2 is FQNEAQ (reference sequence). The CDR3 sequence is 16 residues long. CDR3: CASSFGQSTANYGYTF. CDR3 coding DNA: TGTGCCAGCAGCTTCGGACAGAGCACCGCTAACTATGGCTACACCTTC.

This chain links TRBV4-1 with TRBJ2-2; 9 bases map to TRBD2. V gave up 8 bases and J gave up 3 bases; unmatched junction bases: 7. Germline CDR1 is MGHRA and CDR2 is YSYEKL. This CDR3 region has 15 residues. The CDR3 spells CASGVSGRYTGELFF. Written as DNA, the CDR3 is TGCGCCAGCGGGGTTAGCGGGAGATACACCGGGGAGCTGTTTTTT.

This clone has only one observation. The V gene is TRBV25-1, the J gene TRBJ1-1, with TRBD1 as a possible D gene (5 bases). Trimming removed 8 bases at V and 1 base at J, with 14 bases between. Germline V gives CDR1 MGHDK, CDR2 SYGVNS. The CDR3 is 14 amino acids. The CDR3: CASAMAGTNTEAFF. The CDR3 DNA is TGTGCCAGCGCTATGGCGGGGACGAACACTGAAGCTTTCTTT.

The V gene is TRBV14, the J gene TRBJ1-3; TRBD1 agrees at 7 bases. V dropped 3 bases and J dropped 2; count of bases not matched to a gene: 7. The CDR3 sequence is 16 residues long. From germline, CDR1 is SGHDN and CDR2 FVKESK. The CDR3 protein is CASSHSKDRAGNTIYF. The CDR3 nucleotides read TGTGCCAGCAGCCATTCCAAAGACAGGGCTGGAAACACCATATATTTT.

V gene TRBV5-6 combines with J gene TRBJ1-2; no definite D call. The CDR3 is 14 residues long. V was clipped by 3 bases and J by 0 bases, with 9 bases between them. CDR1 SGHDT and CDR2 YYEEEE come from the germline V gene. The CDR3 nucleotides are TGTGCCAGCAGCTGGAATAGGGCTAACTATGGCTACACCTTC. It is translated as CASSWNRANYGYTF.

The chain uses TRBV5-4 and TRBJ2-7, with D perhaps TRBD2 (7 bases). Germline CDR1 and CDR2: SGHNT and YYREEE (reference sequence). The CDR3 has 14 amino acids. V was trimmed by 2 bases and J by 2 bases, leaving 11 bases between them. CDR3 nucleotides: TGTGCCAGCAGCTTATGGGGGGGCGCCTACGAGCAGTACTTC. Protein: CASSLWGGAYEQYF.

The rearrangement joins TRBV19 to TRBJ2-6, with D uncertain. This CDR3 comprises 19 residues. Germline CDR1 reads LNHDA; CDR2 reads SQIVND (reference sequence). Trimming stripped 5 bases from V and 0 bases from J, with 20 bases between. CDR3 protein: CASSFFSGSTVSGANVLTF. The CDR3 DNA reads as TGTGCCAGTAGTTTTTTTTCCGGGTCCACCGTCTCTGGGGCCAACGTCCTGACTTTC. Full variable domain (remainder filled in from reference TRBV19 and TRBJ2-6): DGGITQSPKYLFRKEGQNVTLSCEQNLNHDAMYWYRQDPGQGLRLIYYSQIVNDFQKGDIAEGYSVSREKKESFPLTVTSAQKNPTAFYLCASSFFSGSTVSGANVLTFGAGSRLTVL.

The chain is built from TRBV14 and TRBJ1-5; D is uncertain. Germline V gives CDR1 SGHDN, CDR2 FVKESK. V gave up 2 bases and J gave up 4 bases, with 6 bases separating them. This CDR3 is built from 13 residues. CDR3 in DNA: TGTGCCAGCAGCCAATCGCGTAATCAGCCCCAGCATTTT. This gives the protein CASSQSRNQPQHF.

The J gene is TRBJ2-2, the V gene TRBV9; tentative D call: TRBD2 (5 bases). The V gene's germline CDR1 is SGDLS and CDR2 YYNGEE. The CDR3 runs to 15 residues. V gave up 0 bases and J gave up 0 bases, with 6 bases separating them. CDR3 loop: CASSVGSANTGELFF. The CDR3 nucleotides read TGTGCCAGCAGCGTAGGTAGCGCGAACACCGGGGAGCTGTTTTTT.

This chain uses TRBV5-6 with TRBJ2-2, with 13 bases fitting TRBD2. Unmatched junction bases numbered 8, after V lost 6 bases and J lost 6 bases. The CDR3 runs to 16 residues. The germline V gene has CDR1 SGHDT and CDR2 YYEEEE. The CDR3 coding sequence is TGTGCCAGCAACCGACCGGGACTAGCGGGATCCGGGGAGCTGTTTTTT. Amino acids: CASNRPGLAGSGELFF. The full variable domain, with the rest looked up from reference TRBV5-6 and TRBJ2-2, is DAGVTQSPTHLIKTRGQQVTLRCSPKSGHDTVSWYQQALGQGPQFIFQYYEEEERQRGNFPDRFSGHQFPNYSSELNVNALLLGDSALYLCASNRPGLAGSGELFFGEGSRLTVL.

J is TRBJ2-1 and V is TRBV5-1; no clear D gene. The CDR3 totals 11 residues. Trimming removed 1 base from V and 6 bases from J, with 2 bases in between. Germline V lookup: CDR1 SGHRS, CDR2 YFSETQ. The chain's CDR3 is CASSLSNEQFF. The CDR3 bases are TGCGCCAGCAGCTTGTCCAATGAGCAGTTCTTC.

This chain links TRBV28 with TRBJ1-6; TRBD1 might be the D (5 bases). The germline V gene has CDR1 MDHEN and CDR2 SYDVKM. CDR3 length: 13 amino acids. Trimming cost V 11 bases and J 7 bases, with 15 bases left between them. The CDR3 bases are TGTGCCTATCGTCCGCAGGGCAATTCACCCCTCCACTTT. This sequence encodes CAYRPQGNSPLHF.

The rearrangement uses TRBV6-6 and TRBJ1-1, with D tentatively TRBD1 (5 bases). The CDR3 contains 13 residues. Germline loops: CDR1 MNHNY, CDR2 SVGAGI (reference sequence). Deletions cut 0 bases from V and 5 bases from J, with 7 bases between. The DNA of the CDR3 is TGTGCCAGCAGTTACTCGAGGGGTACTGAAGCTTTCTTT. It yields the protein CASSYSRGTEAFF.

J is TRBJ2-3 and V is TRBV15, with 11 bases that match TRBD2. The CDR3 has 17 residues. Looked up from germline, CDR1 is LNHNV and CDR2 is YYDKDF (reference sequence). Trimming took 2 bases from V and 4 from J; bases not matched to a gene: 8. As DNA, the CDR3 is TGTGCCACCAGCAGAACTACCTTAGCGGGAGGGCCAGATACGCAGTATTTT. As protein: CATSRTTLAGGPDTQYF.

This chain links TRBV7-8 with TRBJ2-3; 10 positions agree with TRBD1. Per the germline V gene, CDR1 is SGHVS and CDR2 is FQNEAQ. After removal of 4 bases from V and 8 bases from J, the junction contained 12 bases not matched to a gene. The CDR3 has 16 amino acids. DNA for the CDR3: TGTGCCAGCAGCTCAAACGACAGGGGGCGGTTTGGTACGCAGTATTTT. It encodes CASSSNDRGRFGTQYF.

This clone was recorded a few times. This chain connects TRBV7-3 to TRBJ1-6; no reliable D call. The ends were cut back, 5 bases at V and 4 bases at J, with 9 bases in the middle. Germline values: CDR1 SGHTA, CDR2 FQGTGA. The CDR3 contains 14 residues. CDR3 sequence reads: CASSPGEYNSPLHF. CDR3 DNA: TGTGCCAGCAGCCCCGGAGAGTATAATTCACCCCTCCACTTT.

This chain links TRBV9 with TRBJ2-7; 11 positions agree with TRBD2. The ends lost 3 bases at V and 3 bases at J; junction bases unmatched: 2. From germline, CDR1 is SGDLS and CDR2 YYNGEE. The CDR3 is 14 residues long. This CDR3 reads CASSAGLADYEQYF. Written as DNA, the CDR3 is TGTGCCAGCAGCGCGGGACTAGCGGACTACGAGCAGTACTTC.

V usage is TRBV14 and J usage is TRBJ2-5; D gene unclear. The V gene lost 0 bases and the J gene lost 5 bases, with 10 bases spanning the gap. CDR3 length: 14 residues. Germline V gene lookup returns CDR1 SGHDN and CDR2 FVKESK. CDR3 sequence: CASSQEASRETQYF. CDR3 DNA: TGTGCCAGCAGCCAAGAGGCCAGCCGGGAGACCCAGTACTTC.

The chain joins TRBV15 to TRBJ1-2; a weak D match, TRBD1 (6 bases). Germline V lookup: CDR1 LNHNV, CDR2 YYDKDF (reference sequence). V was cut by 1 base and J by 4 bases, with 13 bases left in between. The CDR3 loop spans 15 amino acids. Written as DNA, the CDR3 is TGTGCCACCAGCAGAGGGAGGGGACACCTCTATGGCTACACCTTC. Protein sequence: CATSRGRGHLYGYTF.

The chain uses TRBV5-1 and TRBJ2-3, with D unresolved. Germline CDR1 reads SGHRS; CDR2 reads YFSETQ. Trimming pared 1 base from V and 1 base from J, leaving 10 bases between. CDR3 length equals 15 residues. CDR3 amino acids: CASSLTSSRTDTQYF. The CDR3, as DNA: TGCGCCAGCAGCTTGACATCTAGTCGCACAGATACGCAGTATTTT.

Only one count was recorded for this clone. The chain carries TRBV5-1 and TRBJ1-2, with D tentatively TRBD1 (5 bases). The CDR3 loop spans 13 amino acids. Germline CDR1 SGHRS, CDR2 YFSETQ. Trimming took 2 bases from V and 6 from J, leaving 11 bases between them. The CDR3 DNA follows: TGCGCCAGCAGCTTCGGGCAGGGCCATGGCTACACCTTC. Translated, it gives CASSFGQGHGYTF.

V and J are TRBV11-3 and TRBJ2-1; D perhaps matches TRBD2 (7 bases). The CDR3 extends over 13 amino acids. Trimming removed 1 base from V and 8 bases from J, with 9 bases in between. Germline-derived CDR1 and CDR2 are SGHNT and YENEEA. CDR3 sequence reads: CASSLGEGDEQFF. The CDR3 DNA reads TGTGCCAGCAGCTTAGGGGAGGGGGATGAGCAGTTCTTC.

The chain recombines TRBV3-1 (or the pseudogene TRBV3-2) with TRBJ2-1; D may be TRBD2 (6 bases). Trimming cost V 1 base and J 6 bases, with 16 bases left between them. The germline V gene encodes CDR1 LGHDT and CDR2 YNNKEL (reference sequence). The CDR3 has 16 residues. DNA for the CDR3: TGTGCCAGCAGCCAAGTGGGTAGCGGACCCTTCAATGAGCAGTTCTTC. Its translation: CASSQVGSGPFNEQFF.

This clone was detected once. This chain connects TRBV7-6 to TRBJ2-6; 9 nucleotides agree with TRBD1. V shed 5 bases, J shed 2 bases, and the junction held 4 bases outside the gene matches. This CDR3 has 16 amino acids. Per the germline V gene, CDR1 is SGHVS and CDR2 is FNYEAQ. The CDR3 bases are TGTGCCAGCAGCCGCACAGGGGGCGCTGGGGCCAACGTCCTGACTTTC. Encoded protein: CASSRTGGAGANVLTF.